The next 28 T cell receptor beta chains were all read from a single sample in a study of spatial heterogeneity in lung cancer (dated by TCRdb to between 2018 and 2020). The label giving this sample's time point can be read as: sample taken at primary tumor resection. Whole RNA extracted from tumor and nontumor lung tissue, or from cryopreserved PBMC samples, was used for TCR sequencing without cell sorting. Receptors were amplified or captured by 5' RACE. Reads for this sample came from a NextSeq 500. Clones were called with MiXCR by TCRdb after fastp trimmed the public reads at Q25, and only in-frame beta chains were retained. CDR3 protein duplicates are merged, each entry listing the most common genes and DNA. The sample yields approximately 49,000 distinct CDR3 sequences; approximately 5% were counted once. The top ten clones comprise around 10% of the sample. Source: PBMCs, taken at surgery. The receptor source for this set is a male donor with early-stage non-small cell lung cancer.

This clonotype was seen many times. The V and J genes are TRBV3-1 and TRBJ2-1; D is undetermined. The length of the CDR3 is 16 residues. In germline, CDR1 is LGHDT, CDR2 YNNKEL (reference sequence). The V end was cut by 4 bases, the J end by 4 bases, with 17 bases between. CDR3 residues: CASSRRSLPGYNEQFF. CDR3 DNA sequence: TGTGCCAGCAGCCGACGAAGCCTACCCGGTTACAATGAGCAGTTCTTC.

This clonotype was counted at least ten times. The V call is TRBV7-9, the J call TRBJ2-7; TRBD2 matches 9 bases. V gave up 5 bases and J gave up 2 bases; unmatched junction bases: 10. The germline V gene encodes CDR1 SEHNR and CDR2 FQNEAQ (reference sequence). The CDR3 is 16 amino acids. This CDR3 is CASSPPPVAGAYEQYF. The CDR3 nucleotides are TGTGCCAGCAGCCCGCCACCCGTAGCGGGAGCCTACGAGCAGTACTTC.

This clonotype was observed many times. The DNA for the CDR3 is TGTGCCAGTAGCGAGAGACAGGGACGACAGCCCCAGCATTTT. Translating it yields CASSERQGRQPQHF. The chain joins TRBV19 to TRBJ1-5; 7 nucleotides line up with TRBD1. J was trimmed by 7 bases and V by 6 bases; bases with no gene match: 9. The CDR3 consists of 14 residues. CDR1 LNHDA and CDR2 SQIVND come from the germline V gene (reference sequence). Full variable domain (outside the CDR3, taken from reference TRBV19 and TRBJ1-5): DGGITQSPKYLFRKEGQNVTLSCEQNLNHDAMYWYRQDPGQGLRLIYYSQIVNDFQKGDIAEGYSVSREKKESFPLTVTSAQKNPTAFYLCASSERQGRQPQHFGDGTRLSIL.

This clonotype was seen many times. The CDR3 protein is CASTSYNEQFF. The DNA for the CDR3 is TGTGCCAGCACCTCCTACAATGAGCAGTTCTTC. The genes are TRBV2 and TRBJ2-1; no definite D call. The CDR3 loop spans 11 amino acids. Germline assignment: CDR1 SNHLY and CDR2 FYNNEI. V was clipped by 7 bases and J by 0 bases, with 1 base between them.

This clonotype has a handful of counts. The genes are TRBV7-2 and TRBJ2-7, with a weak D call TRBD1 (7 bases). CDR1 is SGHTA and CDR2 is FQGNSA in the germline V gene. V was shortened by 6 bases and J by 0 bases, with 15 bases between the two germline ends. The CDR3 covers 15 residues. CDR3 residues: CASSGGTVTSYEQYF. The CDR3 DNA sequence: TGTGCCAGCAGTGGCGGGACAGTTACCTCCTACGAGCAGTACTTC.

This clonotype was recorded a few times. This chain connects TRBV3-1 to TRBJ2-3; TRBD2 is a possible D gene (5 bases). The CDR3 totals 18 residues. Germline V gene lookup returns CDR1 LGHDT and CDR2 YNNKEL (reference sequence). Trimming removed 0 bases at V and 0 bases at J, with 16 bases between. The CDR3 nucleotides read TGTGCCAGCAGCCAAGAGAGGGTTTCCGGTCCTAGCACAGATACGCAGTATTTT. This sequence encodes CASSQERVSGPSTDTQYF.

This clonotype has at least ten counts. The V and J genes are TRBV9 and TRBJ2-1; possibly TRBD1 or TRBD2 for D (5 bases each). Looked up from germline, CDR1 is SGDLS and CDR2 is YYNGEE. Trimming removed 3 bases from V and 8 bases from J, with 6 bases in between. The CDR3 extends over 11 amino acids. CDR3 nucleotides: TGTGCCAGCAGCGGGGGGTATGAGCAGTTCTTC. This encodes CASSGGYEQFF.

This clonotype was observed many times. The V call is TRBV5-1, the J call TRBJ2-3, with 12 bases that match TRBD2. Germline values: CDR1 SGHRS, CDR2 YFSETQ. The V segment lost 0 bases and the J segment 5 bases; nucleotides outside the gene matches: 4. The CDR3 consists of 16 residues. The CDR3 is CASSLALAGGIDTQYF. CDR3 DNA: TGCGCCAGCAGCTTGGCACTAGCGGGAGGAATAGATACGCAGTATTTT. Full variable domain (remainder filled in from reference TRBV5-1 and TRBJ2-3): KAGVTQTPRYLIKTRGQQVTLSCSPISGHRSVSWYQQTPGQGLQFLFEYFSETQRNKGNFPGRFSGRQFSNSRSEMNVSTLELGDSALYLCASSLALAGGIDTQYFGPGTRLTVL.

This clonotype has just a few counts. V usage is TRBV25-1 and J usage is TRBJ2-1; 12 bases match TRBD2. The CDR3 covers 15 residues. The germline V gene encodes CDR1 MGHDK and CDR2 SYGVNS. After removal of 8 bases from V and 5 bases from J, the junction contained 7 bases not matched to a gene. CDR3 bases: TGTGCCAGCGGGAGACTAGCGGGAGTTCACAATGAGCAGTTCTTC. The encoded protein is CASGRLAGVHNEQFF.

This clonotype occurred many times. V usage is TRBV6-1 and J usage is TRBJ1-1, with a possible D match to TRBD1 (6 bases). The CDR3 covers 13 residues. Germline V CDR1 and CDR2: MNHNS, SASEGT. V lost 4 bases to trimming and J lost 10 bases, with 16 bases between them. In DNA form, the CDR3 reads TGTGCCAGCAGTGTACAGGGTGCGGAGGGAGCTTTCTTT. It specifies CASSVQGAEGAFF.

This clonotype was picked up many times. This chain joins TRBV5-1 and TRBJ1-1; D is uncertain. CDR3 length: 14 amino acids. The V gene lost 0 bases and the J gene lost 0 bases, with 6 bases spanning the gap. Germline V gives CDR1 SGHRS, CDR2 YFSETQ. The CDR3 DNA reads as TGCGCCAGCAGCTTGGTCGGTATGAACACTGAAGCTTTCTTT. The encoded protein is CASSLVGMNTEAFF.

This clonotype turned up a few times. The chain has TRBV7-2 and TRBJ1-1; maybe TRBD1 (5 bases). The V gene lost 5 bases and the J gene lost 5 bases, with 18 bases spanning the gap. Germline V lookup: CDR1 SGHTA, CDR2 FQGNSA. The CDR3 contains 15 residues. The CDR3 nucleotides read TGTGCCAGCAGCCCTTTAAGGACACGAACGACTGAAGCTTTCTTT. This translates into CASSPLRTRTTEAFF.

This clonotype was picked up many times. The rearrangement uses TRBV19 and TRBJ1-1; 7 nucleotides agree with TRBD1. Germline trimming cut 5 bases from V and 8 bases from J; bases unmatched to any gene: 14. The V gene's germline CDR1 is LNHDA and CDR2 SQIVND (reference sequence). This CDR3 spans 15 amino acids. The CDR3 reads CASSPIDRVRIEAFF. DNA for the CDR3: TGTGCCAGTAGTCCGATTGACAGGGTAAGGATCGAAGCTTTCTTT.

V is TRBV29-1 and J is TRBJ2-7, with 7 bases fitting TRBD2. Germline values: CDR1 SQVTM, CDR2 ANQGSEA. The CDR3 totals 14 residues. Trimming cost V 1 base and J 6 bases; bases outside gene matches: 9. CDR3 protein: CSVEAGRGSGEQYF. In DNA form, the CDR3 reads TGCAGCGTTGAAGCGGGGCGCGGGAGCGGCGAGCAGTACTTC.

This clonotype was recorded at least ten times. DNA for the CDR3: TGTGCCAGCGCTGGGGGCGCAGCCTACGAGCAGTACTTC. As protein: CASAGGAAYEQYF. The chain is built from TRBV6-5 and TRBJ2-7; maybe TRBD1 (6 bases). The CDR3 is 13 amino acids. The germline V and J ends were trimmed by 8 bases and 2 bases, with 13 bases remaining between them. Germline assignment: CDR1 MNHEY and CDR2 SVGAGI.

This clonotype was seen ten or more times. V usage is TRBV7-6 and J usage is TRBJ1-4; D may be TRBD1 (5 bases). Germline V gene data show CDR1 as SGHVS and CDR2 as FNYEAQ. The CDR3 runs 15 residues. Trimming pared 0 bases from V and 11 bases from J, leaving 16 bases between. Here the CDR3 DNA reads TGTGCCAGCAGCTTAGCTCGCTCCCGCGGGACGAAACTGTTTTTT. Translating gives CASSLARSRGTKLFF.

This clonotype showed up many times. The chain has TRBV12-3 or TRBV12-4 and TRBJ2-3; D unclear. The CDR3 is 15 amino acids. Trimming stripped 2 bases from V and 1 base from J, with 10 bases between. In DNA, the CDR3 is TGTGCCAGCAGTTTATTGAGTGGAGGCACAGATACGCAGTATTTT. Encoded protein: CASSLLSGGTDTQYF.

This clonotype was recorded many times. V is TRBV5-4 and J is TRBJ1-1; no firm D call. Trimming took off 0 bases at V and 0 bases at J, with 9 bases between the two ends. The CDR3 extends over 15 amino acids. CDR1 SGHNT and CDR2 YYREEE come from the germline V gene (reference sequence). The CDR3 here is CASSLGAAMNTEAFF. In DNA, the CDR3 is TGTGCCAGCAGCTTGGGAGCTGCGATGAACACTGAAGCTTTCTTT.

This clonotype was counted ten times or more. The rearrangement uses TRBV28 and TRBJ2-1; no clear D. V lost 3 bases and J 9 bases, leaving 15 bases between the germline ends. The CDR3 loop spans 14 amino acids. The germline V gene has CDR1 MDHEN and CDR2 SYDVKM. CDR3 region: CASSLSPLEGEQFF. DNA for the CDR3: TGTGCCAGCAGTTTGTCCCCGCTAGAAGGTGAGCAGTTCTTC.

V is TRBV15 and J is TRBJ2-3; no definite D call. CDR3 length equals 14 residues. The V gene's germline CDR1 is LNHNV and CDR2 YYDKDF (reference sequence). The ends were cut back, 2 bases at V and 5 bases at J, with 11 bases in the middle. The CDR3 loop is CATSRTPPRDTQYF. CDR3 coding DNA: TGTGCCACCAGCAGAACCCCTCCGCGAGATACGCAGTATTTT.

This clonotype has a count of ten or more. This CDR3 reads CASSLVDRGHTEAFF. The CDR3 nucleotides are TGTGCCAGCAGTTTAGTGGACAGGGGGCATACTGAAGCTTTCTTT. This rearrangement joins TRBV27 to TRBJ1-1; 11 bases are shared with TRBD1. This CDR3 contains 15 residues. V dropped 2 bases and J dropped 5; count of bases not matched to a gene: 4. Germline V lookup: CDR1 MNHEY, CDR2 SMNVEV (reference sequence).

Note on this clonotype: A much larger clonotype is one base distant, so this may be a read error. This chain uses TRBV9 with TRBJ2-7; D possibly corresponds to TRBD1 (6 bases). The CDR3 extends over 16 amino acids. Per the germline V gene, CDR1 is SGDLS and CDR2 is YYNGEE. The CDR3 loop is CASSDPKTGSFDERYF. As DNA, the CDR3 is TGTGCCAGCAGCGACCCCAAAACAGGGAGTTTCGACGAGCGGTACTTC. Drawing the rest from reference TRBV9 and TRBJ2-7, the complete variable domain is DSGVTQTPKHLITATGQRVTLRCSPRSGDLSVYWYQQSLDQGLQFLIQYYNGEERAKGNILERFSAQQFPDLHSELNLSSLELGDSALYFCASSDPKTGSFDERYFGPGTRLTVT.

This clonotype was observed at least ten times. The chain joins TRBV5-1 to TRBJ2-6; no definite D call. Germline V gene lookup returns CDR1 SGHRS and CDR2 YFSETQ. Deletions cut 0 bases from V and 4 bases from J, with 5 bases between. This CDR3 contains 14 residues. CDR3 residues: CASSLDTGANVLTF. DNA of the CDR3: TGCGCCAGCAGCTTGGATACGGGGGCCAACGTCCTGACTTTC.

This clonotype was counted at least ten times. The V and J genes are TRBV10-3 and TRBJ2-1, with 14 positions matching TRBD2. This CDR3 has 14 residues. J gave up 8 bases and V 10 bases, and 7 bases lay outside the gene matches. Per germline, CDR1 ENHRY and CDR2 SYGVKD. DNA of the CDR3: TGTGCCACCAAACCGGGACTAGCGGGAGATGAGCAGTTCTTC. This gives the protein CATKPGLAGDEQFF.

This clonotype has just a few counts. This sequence joins TRBV6-6 and TRBJ2-5, with a possible D match to TRBD1 (5 bases). V was clipped by 2 bases and J by 4 bases, with 14 bases between them. Germline V gene data show CDR1 as MNHNY and CDR2 as SVGAGI (reference sequence). The CDR3 is made up of 15 amino acids. CDR3 sequence reads: CASSYGSAGSETQYF. The CDR3 region has the DNA TGTGCCAGCAGTTACGGTTCGGCAGGGTCAGAGACCCAGTACTTC.

Many counts were recorded for this clonotype. The chain is built from TRBV12-3 or TRBV12-4 and TRBJ2-1; no reliable D call. Trimming shortened V by 2 bases and J by 1 base, and 3 bases separated the two germline ends. The CDR3 is 13 residues long. The CDR3 region is CASSLWSYNEQFF. CDR3 nucleotides: TGTGCCAGCAGTTTATGGTCCTACAATGAGCAGTTCTTC.

This clonotype was detected only a few times. The chain employs TRBV5-1 and TRBJ2-2; D perhaps matches TRBD1 (6 bases). Trimming pared 4 bases from V and 0 bases from J, leaving 22 bases between. The germline CDR1 and CDR2 sequences are SGHRS and YFSETQ. The CDR3 is 19 amino acids. The CDR3 region is CASSLRGGHTGANTGELFF. The CDR3 DNA sequence: TGCGCCAGCAGCCTGAGAGGGGGACACACAGGTGCGAACACCGGGGAGCTGTTTTTT.

The chain joins TRBV20-1 to TRBJ2-7; 11 bases agree with TRBD2. With V trimmed by 0 bases and J by 9 bases, 16 bases remained unmatched. The CDR3 totals 17 residues. Germline CDR1 and CDR2: DFQATT and SNEGSKA (reference sequence). This CDR3 is CSARELAGASLPLAQYF. Here the CDR3 DNA reads TGCAGTGCTAGAGAACTAGCGGGAGCCTCACTACCGCTCGCGCAGTACTTC.